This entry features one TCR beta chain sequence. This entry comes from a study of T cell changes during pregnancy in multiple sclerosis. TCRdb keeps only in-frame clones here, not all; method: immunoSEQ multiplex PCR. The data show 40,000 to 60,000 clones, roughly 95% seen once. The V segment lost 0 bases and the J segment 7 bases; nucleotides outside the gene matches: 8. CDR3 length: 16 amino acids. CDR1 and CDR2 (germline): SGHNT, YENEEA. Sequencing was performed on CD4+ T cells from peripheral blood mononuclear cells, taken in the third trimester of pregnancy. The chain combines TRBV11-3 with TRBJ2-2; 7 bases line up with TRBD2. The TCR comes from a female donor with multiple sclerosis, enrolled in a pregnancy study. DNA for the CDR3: TGTGCCAGCAGCTTAGAGATCTGGGGGGGGAGCGGGGAGCTGTTTTTT. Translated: CASSLEIWGGSGELFF.